The 27 T cell receptor beta chains below were found in one sample sequenced in a study of graft-versus-host responses after intestinal transplantation (dated by TCRdb to the early 2020s). Intraepithelial and lamina propria lymphocytes were isolated from graft specimens using dithiothreitol, EDTA incubations and collagenase D digestion. Receptor libraries were prepared by the immunoSEQ multiplex PCR assay. TCRdb holds this immuneACCESS table with in-frame rearrangements only. Some clones are missing; in checked studies, unresolved V genes explain under half, and the rest has no known cause. For this sample there are approximately 16,000 clones; around 63% appear just once. The ten largest clones add up to 9.5% to 15% of the sample. Sequenced here: ileum tissue, sampled 524 days after transplant. The receptors were gathered from a human patient who received an intestinal transplant, so some T cells may come from the graft donor.

J is TRBJ1-1 and V is TRBV20-1; 8 nucleotides agree with TRBD1. Germline CDR1 and CDR2: DFQATT and SNEGSKA (reference sequence). CDR3 length: 11 residues. After removal of 8 bases from V and 5 bases from J, the junction contained 4 bases not matched to a gene. The CDR3 sequence is CSTTGATEAFF. The CDR3 DNA reads as TGCAGTACGACAGGGGCGACTGAAGCTTTCTTT.

In its sample, this clone was seen a few times. This chain uses TRBV11-3 with TRBJ2-5; 7 bases map to TRBD2. The V and J ends lost 8 bases and 5 bases, in that order; junction bases with no gene match: 5. Germline V gene sequence: CDR1 SGHNT, CDR2 YENEEA. The CDR3 is 12 residues long. CDR3 nucleotide sequence: TGTGCCAGCGGGAGGGTGGGGGAGACCCAGTACTTC. Its translation is CASGRVGETQYF.

The J gene is TRBJ1-1, the V gene TRBV7-2; TRBD1 matches 7 bases. The trim removed 5 bases at V and 0 bases at J, leaving 3 bases unmatched. This CDR3 is built from 14 residues. CDR1 is SGHTA, CDR2 FQGNSA, per germline. This CDR3 reads CASSDRVLNTEAFF. CDR3 in DNA: TGTGCCAGCAGCGACAGGGTCCTGAACACTGAAGCTTTCTTT.

The V gene is TRBV11-2, the J gene TRBJ2-5; 9 bases fit TRBD1. Germline V gives CDR1 SGHAT, CDR2 FQNNGV. J lost 4 bases, V lost 0 bases, and 3 bases had no gene match. The CDR3 is made up of 15 amino acids. DNA of the CDR3: TGTGCCAGCAGCTTAGAACGGGGACAGGGAGAGACCCAGTACTTC. It is translated as CASSLERGQGETQYF.

CDR3 amino acids: CASSPPSGGTHNEQFF. The CDR3 region has the DNA TGTGCCAGCAGCCCCCCATCGGGGGGGACCCACAATGAGCAGTTCTTC. The chain has TRBV7-9 and TRBJ2-1; 8 positions match TRBD2. The CDR3 runs to 16 residues. Germline-derived CDR1 and CDR2 are SEHNR and FQNEAQ (reference sequence). V shed 5 bases, J shed 5 bases, and the junction held 11 bases outside the gene matches.

Sample share makes this clone medium-sized. The V call is TRBV4-3, the J call TRBJ2-5, with TRBD2 matching over 9 bases. The J segment lost 4 bases and the V segment lost 3 bases, leaving 6 bases of the junction unmatched. CDR1 and CDR2 from the germline V gene are LGHNA and YSLEER. The CDR3 covers 15 residues. The CDR3 DNA reads as TGCGCCAGCAGCCACGCGCGGGGGGGCCCAGAGACCCAGTACTTC. Its translation is CASSHARGGPETQYF.

V and J are TRBV18 and TRBJ1-3; no clear D. CDR3 length: 17 amino acids. Germline loops: CDR1 KGHSH, CDR2 LQKENI. The V end lost 3 bases, the J end lost 0 bases, and 15 bases lay between the germline ends. Here the CDR3 reads CASSPNNQALSGNTIYF. The CDR3 coding sequence is TGTGCCAGCTCACCGAACAACCAGGCCCTCTCTGGAAACACCATATATTTT.

This clone was picked up a small number of times. The sample has other DNA sequences that encode this CDR3 too. The chain employs TRBV4-3 and TRBJ1-2; unclear D gene. Trimming took off 0 bases at V and 0 bases at J, with 5 bases between the two ends. This CDR3 comprises 14 residues. Germline V gives CDR1 LGHNA, CDR2 YSLEER. This CDR3 reads CASSQDRANYGYTF. Written as DNA, the CDR3 is TGCGCCAGCAGCCAAGATCGGGCTAACTATGGCTACACCTTC.

The V gene is TRBV27, the J gene TRBJ2-7, with 8 bases matching TRBD1. Germline V gene lookup returns CDR1 MNHEY and CDR2 SMNVEV (reference sequence). The CDR3 sequence is 14 residues long. V was clipped by 2 bases and J by 6 bases; unmatched bases: 6. CDR3 region: CASSLGQGLFEQYF. The CDR3 nucleotides are TGTGCCAGCAGTTTAGGACAGGGTTTATTCGAGCAGTACTTC.

This clone has more than one count but fewer than ten. This rearrangement joins TRBV27 to TRBJ1-6; D not certain. V was pared by 6 bases and J by 3 bases, with 6 bases between. The CDR3 has 13 amino acids. The germline CDR1 and CDR2 sequences are MNHEY and SMNVEV (reference sequence). The CDR3 DNA follows: TGTGCCAGCAGCTTACTCTATAATTCACCCCTCCACTTT. Its protein product is CASSLLYNSPLHF.

Comment on this clone: Other DNA sequences from this sample encode an identical CDR3 as well. V is TRBV19 and J is TRBJ1-3; 7 bases agree with TRBD1. The germline V gene has CDR1 LNHDA and CDR2 SQIVND (reference sequence). The trim removed 7 bases at V and 0 bases at J, leaving 15 bases unmatched. This CDR3 has 18 amino acids. CDR3 bases: TGTGCCAGTAACCCATTCTCCGGGACAGTCCCCTCTGGAAACACCATATATTTT. Protein sequence: CASNPFSGTVPSGNTIYF.

The J gene is TRBJ2-5, the V gene TRBV11-1, with 7 nucleotides matching TRBD1. The J call is in doubt because the DNA end fits TRBJ2-7 better. This CDR3 comprises 15 residues. Looked up from germline, CDR1 is SGHAT and CDR2 is FQDESV (reference sequence). The CDR3 bases are TGTGCCAGCAGCTTAGAGGGGGCAGCTAACTACGAGCAGTACTTC. Its protein is CASSLEGAANYEQYF.

As for this clone: In the same sample, other DNA sequences code for this CDR3. The chain is built from TRBV19 and TRBJ2-3; no clear D. V was pared by 6 bases and J by 0 bases, with 4 bases between. Germline V gives CDR1 LNHDA, CDR2 SQIVND (reference sequence). CDR3 length: 12 residues. CDR3 nucleotides: TGTGCCAGTAGCCCTAGCACAGATACGCAGTATTTT. It codes for CASSPSTDTQYF.

The V gene is TRBV29-1, the J gene TRBJ2-7, with a possible D match to TRBD1 (7 bases). CDR3 size: 14 residues. V gave up 6 bases and J gave up 5 bases, with 20 bases separating them. CDR1 and CDR2 from the germline V gene are SQVTM and ANQGSEA. In DNA form, the CDR3 reads TGCAGCGTATTACAGGGGCCCTGGGGGGACGAGCAGTACTTC. It codes for CSVLQGPWGDEQYF.

This sequence joins TRBV2 and TRBJ2-1; D may be TRBD2 (6 bases). The V gene lost 3 bases and the J gene lost 0 bases, with 15 bases spanning the gap. There are 17 residues in the CDR3. Germline V gene sequence: CDR1 SNHLY, CDR2 FYNNEI. As DNA, the CDR3 is TGTGCCAGCAGTGAGGGACTCCCATTTAGCTCCTACAATGAGCAGTTCTTC. As protein: CASSEGLPFSSYNEQFF.

Judged by abundance, this clone is medium-sized. This rearrangement joins TRBV27 to TRBJ1-2; the match to TRBD1 covers 9 bases. The CDR3 has 17 residues. The germline CDR1 and CDR2 sequences are MNHEY and SMNVEV (reference sequence). With 2 bases clipped from V and 8 bases from J, the junction kept 15 bases outside the gene matches. As DNA, the CDR3 is TGTGCCAGCAGTTTAATGGCCCCGATCGGGACAGGGTCCGGCTACACCTTC. It codes for CASSLMAPIGTGSGYTF.

This clone was seen a single time. The rearrangement links TRBV18 to TRBJ1-1, with no clear D. Germline-derived CDR1 and CDR2 are KGHSH and LQKENI. Between the trimmed V and J ends, which lost 0 bases and 1 base, there was a span of 9 bases. The CDR3 extends over 15 amino acids. CDR3 residues: CASSPPAGGNTEAFF. The CDR3 DNA reads TGTGCCAGCTCACCACCCGCGGGCGGGAACACTGAAGCTTTCTTT.

This clone was detected only a few times. This sequence joins TRBV6-1 and TRBJ1-2; 9 nucleotides agree with TRBD1. The J segment lost 7 bases and the V segment lost 5 bases, leaving 11 bases of the junction unmatched. CDR3 length: 15 residues. The V gene's germline CDR1 is MNHNS and CDR2 SASEGT. CDR3 region: CASSNWDRALSGYTF. CDR3 DNA: TGTGCCAGCAGTAATTGGGACAGGGCTCTCTCTGGCTACACCTTC.

This clone was picked up a small number of times. This rearrangement joins TRBV28 to TRBJ1-6; weak D call: TRBD1 (5 bases). Trimming cost V 3 bases and J 7 bases, with 10 bases left between them. Germline values: CDR1 MDHEN, CDR2 SYDVKM. The CDR3 contains 14 residues. CDR3 sequence reads: CASSLGGLNSPLHF. The DNA of the CDR3 is TGTGCCAGCAGTTTGGGGGGGTTGAATTCACCCCTCCACTTT.

This clone was counted between two and nine times. V and J are TRBV7-2 and TRBJ2-1; the match to TRBD1 covers 8 bases. The CDR3 runs to 15 residues. V lost 2 bases, J lost 6 bases, and 6 bases stayed unmatched. The germline V gene has CDR1 SGHTA and CDR2 FQGNSA. The CDR3, as DNA: TGTGCCAGCAGCTTACGGCAGGGGGCAATCAATGAGCAGTTCTTC. Translated: CASSLRQGAINEQFF.

As regards this clone: A junction end diverges from the germline sequence, so it may reflect a read error. Other DNA sequences in the same sample also yield this CDR3. The V call is TRBV29-1, the J call TRBJ2-7; D might be TRBD1 (6 bases). CDR3 length: 11 residues. Germline CDR1 reads SQVTM; CDR2 reads ANQGSEA. The CDR3 sequence is CSVGQNYEQYF. The CDR3 region has the DNA TGCAGCGTCGGACAGAACTACGAGCAATACTTC.

The chain carries TRBV11-2 and TRBJ2-1, with TRBD1 matching over 9 bases. Per germline, CDR1 SGHAT and CDR2 FQNNGV. V lost 4 bases and J lost 7; bases outside the gene matches: 2. The CDR3 sequence is 13 residues long. DNA of the CDR3: TGTGCCAGCAGCTGGACAGGGGAGAATGAGCAGTTCTTC. Translating it yields CASSWTGENEQFF.

The table lists this clone with a few counts. The chain joins TRBV6-4 to TRBJ2-2; unclear D gene. The CDR3 loop spans 15 amino acids. CDR1 is MRHNA and CDR2 is SNTAGT in the germline V gene. V dropped 0 bases and J dropped 2 bases, with 7 bases sitting between them. CDR3 sequence: CASSDSSLNTGELFF. The CDR3 DNA follows: TGTGCCAGCAGTGACTCGAGCCTTAACACCGGGGAGCTGTTTTTT.

The V gene is TRBV20-1, the J gene TRBJ1-1; D remains unclear. Trimming pared 0 bases from V and 8 bases from J, leaving 7 bases between. This CDR3 spans 11 amino acids. The germline V gene has CDR1 DFQATT and CDR2 SNEGSKA (reference sequence). The CDR3 bases are TGCAGTGCTAGAGATGTCGAGGAAGCTTTCTTT. It encodes CSARDVEEAFF.

The table lists this clone with a few counts. The rearrangement joins TRBV29-1 to TRBJ1-1, with 11 positions matching TRBD1. The CDR3 length is 12 residues. V lost 6 bases and J lost 4; bases outside the gene matches: 1. The germline CDR1 and CDR2 sequences are SQVTM and ANQGSEA. The CDR3 is CSVGQGGTEAFF. DNA of the CDR3: TGCAGCGTGGGACAGGGGGGCACTGAAGCTTTCTTT.

This chain joins TRBV6-5 and TRBJ2-7; 8 positions match TRBD1. Germline-derived CDR1 and CDR2 are MNHEY and SVGAGI. The CDR3 has 13 amino acids. The V and J ends lost 6 bases and 7 bases, in that order; junction bases with no gene match: 8. The CDR3: CASRAGTGREQYF. The CDR3 coding sequence is TGTGCCAGCAGGGCCGGGACAGGCAGAGAGCAGTACTTC.

The chain uses TRBV25-1 and TRBJ2-3, with 9 bases aligning to TRBD1. The CDR3 has 17 residues. Germline CDR1 MGHDK, CDR2 SYGVNS. V gave up 4 bases and J gave up 6 bases; unmatched junction bases: 14. CDR3 residues: CASSGSLSDRGSDTQYF. In DNA, the CDR3 is TGTGCCAGCAGTGGATCCCTGTCTGACAGGGGGTCGGATACGCAGTATTTT.